Listed below are T cell receptor beta chains from one sample, sequenced in a study of OX40 agonist ivuxolimab in advanced cancers. Profiling relied on immunoSEQ multiplex PCR, and the TCRdb table lists in-frame clones only, not all of them. The data show tens of thousands of clones, about 83% seen once. The sequencing here drew on CD4+ or CD8+ T cells sorted from blood, taken in a trial of the OX40 agonist ivuxolimab. The origin of the receptors is an adult with an advanced solid tumor such as melanoma, head and neck, liver or kidney cancer. The CDR3 runs from the conserved cysteine through the conserved F or W. D genes are given only for firm matches. A row's size may be missing; if present it is once, few, many or a size class.

d_gene: NA; j_gene: TRBJ1-4; abundance: NA; len: 15; v_gene: TRBV6-4; CDR3aa: CASSDSHLPCEKLFF; CDR3nt: TGTGCCAGCAGTGACTCGCACCTTCCATGTGAAAAACTGTTTTTT
d_gene: NA; j_gene: TRBJ1-4; abundance: NA; len: 15; v_gene: TRBV15; CDR3aa: CATSRGQGTNEKLFF; CDR3nt: TGTGCCACCAGCAGAGGGCAAGGCACTAATGAAAAACTGTTTTTT
d_gene: NA; j_gene: TRBJ2-6; abundance: NA; len: 13; v_gene: TRBV19; CDR3aa: CASRTAGANVLTF; CDR3nt: TGTGCCAGTAGGACAGCTGGGGCCAACGTCCTGACTTTC
d_gene: TRBD2; j_gene: TRBJ2-7; abundance: NA; len: 15; v_gene: TRBV5-4; CDR3aa: CASSANGGRVGEQYF; CDR3nt: TGTGCCAGCAGCGCAAACGGGGGGAGGGTCGGGGAGCAGTACTTC
d_gene: NA; j_gene: TRBJ1-4; abundance: NA; len: 14; v_gene: TRBV5-1; CDR3aa: CASSRTATNEKLFF; CDR3nt: TGCGCCAGCAGCCGGACAGCAACTAATGAAAAACTGTTTTTT
d_gene: NA; j_gene: TRBJ1-1; abundance: NA; len: 11; v_gene: TRBV6-5; CDR3aa: CASSSTGEAFF; CDR3nt: TGTGCCAGCAGTTCAACGGGAGAAGCTTTCTTT
d_gene: NA; j_gene: TRBJ2-3; abundance: NA; len: 13; v_gene: TRBV29-1; CDR3aa: CSVNQGLSDTQYF; CDR3nt: TGCAGCGTCAACCAAGGACTTTCAGATACGCAGTATTTT
d_gene: NA; j_gene: TRBJ1-4; abundance: NA; len: 13; v_gene: TRBV5-6; CDR3aa: CASSLTAGEKLFF; CDR3nt: TGTGCCAGCAGCTTGACGGCGGGAGAAAAACTGTTTTTT
d_gene: NA; j_gene: TRBJ2-3; abundance: NA; len: 14; v_gene: TRBV5-5; CDR3aa: CASSPWQSTDTQYF; CDR3nt: TGTGCCAGCAGCCCATGGCAGAGCACAGATACGCAGTATTTT
d_gene: TRBD2; j_gene: TRBJ2-2; abundance: NA; len: 16; v_gene: TRBV11-2; CDR3aa: CASSSSGSVNTGELFF; CDR3nt: TGTGCCAGCAGCAGTAGCGGGAGTGTGAACACCGGGGAGCTGTTTTTT
d_gene: TRBD2; j_gene: TRBJ2-2; abundance: NA; len: 14; v_gene: TRBV5-1; CDR3aa: CASRLAGDTGELFF; CDR3nt: TGCGCCAGCAGACTAGCGGGAGACACCGGGGAGCTGTTTTTT
d_gene: TRBD2; j_gene: TRBJ2-3; abundance: NA; len: 15; v_gene: TRBV10-3; CDR3aa: CAIGTSGGGTDTQYF; CDR3nt: TGTGCCATTGGGACTAGCGGGGGAGGCACAGATACGCAGTATTTT
d_gene: NA; j_gene: TRBJ1-1; abundance: NA; len: 13; v_gene: TRBV19; CDR3aa: CASSLGGEAEAFF; CDR3nt: TGTGCCAGTAGTTTGGGCGGGGAGGCTGAAGCTTTCTTT
d_gene: NA; j_gene: TRBJ2-7; abundance: NA; len: 14; v_gene: TRBV28; CDR3aa: CASSPTDSFYEQYF; CDR3nt: TGTGCCAGCAGTCCCACGGACAGCTTCTACGAGCAGTACTTC
d_gene: NA; j_gene: TRBJ2-3; abundance: NA; len: 14; v_gene: TRBV5-1; CDR3aa: CASSLAGPTDTQYF; CDR3nt: TGCGCCAGCAGCTTGGCTGGACCCACAGATACGCAGTATTTT
d_gene: NA; j_gene: TRBJ2-7; abundance: few; len: 15; v_gene: TRBV6-6; CDR3aa: CASNMGRGRAYEQYF; CDR3nt: TGTGCCAGCAATATGGGGCGTGGTAGGGCCTACGAGCAGTACTTC
d_gene: TRBD1; j_gene: TRBJ2-3; abundance: NA; len: 13; v_gene: TRBV6-5; CDR3aa: CASARGFTDTQYF; CDR3nt: TGTGCCAGCGCCAGGGGGTTCACAGATACGCAGTATTTT
d_gene: NA; j_gene: TRBJ2-3; abundance: NA; len: 15; v_gene: TRBV28; CDR3aa: CASSLAGAHTDTQYF; CDR3nt: TGTGCCAGCAGTTTAGCGGGGGCCCACACAGATACGCAGTATTTT
d_gene: NA; j_gene: TRBJ2-5; abundance: NA; len: 15; v_gene: TRBV7-3; CDR3aa: CASSLGGTREETQYF; CDR3nt: TGTGCCAGCAGCTTAGGGGGCACCCGCGAAGAGACCCAGTACTTC
d_gene: TRBD2; j_gene: TRBJ2-1; abundance: NA; len: 11; v_gene: TRBV28; CDR3aa: CASSWEGEQFF; CDR3nt: TGTGCCAGCAGTTGGGAGGGTGAGCAGTTCTTC
d_gene: NA; j_gene: TRBJ1-2; abundance: once; len: 14; v_gene: TRBV5-1; CDR3aa: CASSTPDSNYGYTF; CDR3nt: TGCGCCAGCAGCACCCCGGACAGTAACTATGGCTACACCTTC
d_gene: NA; j_gene: TRBJ1-2; abundance: NA; len: 17; v_gene: TRBV18; CDR3aa: CASSPPGRTANNYGYTF; CDR3nt: TGTGCCAGCTCACCACCGGGCCGGACAGCTAATAACTATGGCTACACCTTC
d_gene: TRBD2; j_gene: TRBJ2-2; abundance: NA; len: 17; v_gene: TRBV28; CDR3aa: CASRISGRALVGGELFF; CDR3nt: TGTGCCAGCAGGATTAGCGGGAGGGCCCTCGTCGGCGGGGAGCTGTTTTTT
d_gene: NA; j_gene: TRBJ1-6; abundance: NA; len: 14; v_gene: TRBV4-2; CDR3aa: CASSLGAGNSPLHF; CDR3nt: TGTGCCAGCAGCTTGGGGGCGGGAAATTCACCCCTCCACTTT
d_gene: TRBD1; j_gene: TRBJ2-7; abundance: NA; len: 15; v_gene: TRBV28; CDR3aa: CASRSPYRGRNEQYF; CDR3nt: TGTGCCAGCAGATCGCCCTACAGGGGGAGAAACGAGCAGTACTTC
d_gene: NA; j_gene: TRBJ2-3; abundance: once; len: 14; v_gene: TRBV9; CDR3aa: CASSASGSLDTQYF; CDR3nt: TGTGCCAGCAGCGCGAGCGGTTCTCTGGATACGCAGTATTTT
d_gene: NA; j_gene: TRBJ2-7; abundance: NA; len: 11; v_gene: TRBV11-2; CDR3aa: CASSFSVEQYF; CDR3nt: TGTGCCAGCAGCTTTAGCGTCGAGCAGTACTTC
d_gene: NA; j_gene: TRBJ2-6; abundance: NA; len: 14; v_gene: TRBV27; CDR3aa: CASTGYAGANVLTF; CDR3nt: TGTGCCAGCACCGGGTATGCTGGGGCCAACGTCCTGACTTTC
d_gene: NA; j_gene: TRBJ2-1; abundance: NA; len: 12; v_gene: TRBV30; CDR3aa: CAWSKVRGEQFF; CDR3nt: TGTGCCTGGAGTAAGGTGAGGGGTGAGCAGTTCTTC
d_gene: NA; j_gene: TRBJ1-2; abundance: few; len: 14; v_gene: TRBV4-2; CDR3aa: CASSQDARAGGYTF; CDR3nt: TGTGCCAGCAGCCAAGATGCCAGGGCGGGAGGCTACACCTTC
d_gene: NA; j_gene: TRBJ2-6; abundance: NA; len: 18; v_gene: TRBV12-5; CDR3aa: CASGVSGAGQSRANVLTF; CDR3nt: TGTGCTAGTGGTGTTTCGGGTGCAGGACAAAGTCGGGCCAACGTCCTGACTTTC
d_gene: TRBD1; j_gene: TRBJ2-7; abundance: NA; len: 14; v_gene: TRBV18; CDR3aa: CASSPGQGNHEQYF; CDR3nt: TGTGCCAGCTCACCGGGACAGGGGAACCACGAGCAGTACTTC
d_gene: TRBD1; j_gene: TRBJ1-6; abundance: NA; len: 12; v_gene: TRBV15; CDR3aa: CATRQGASPLHF; CDR3nt: TGTGCCACCAGACAGGGGGCATCACCCCTCCACTTT
d_gene: NA; j_gene: TRBJ1-1; abundance: few; len: 15; v_gene: TRBV19; CDR3aa: CASSPWTAANTEAFF; CDR3nt: TGTGCCAGTAGTCCATGGACAGCCGCGAACACTGAAGCTTTCTTT
d_gene: NA; j_gene: TRBJ2-5; abundance: NA; len: 13; v_gene: TRBV5-1; CDR3aa: CASSFGAGETQYF; CDR3nt: TGCGCCAGCAGCTTCGGGGCGGGGGAGACCCAGTACTTC
d_gene: NA; j_gene: TRBJ2-7; abundance: NA; len: 15; v_gene: TRBV6-6; CDR3aa: CASRVQGRSSYEQYF; CDR3nt: TGTGCCAGCAGAGTACAGGGAAGGAGCTCCTACGAGCAGTACTTC
d_gene: NA; j_gene: TRBJ2-7; abundance: NA; len: 15; v_gene: TRBV7-2; CDR3aa: CASTPGGPSSYEQYF; CDR3nt: TGTGCCAGCACCCCCGGGGGGCCCAGCTCCTACGAGCAGTACTTC
d_gene: NA; j_gene: TRBJ1-5; abundance: NA; len: 18; v_gene: TRBV5-5; CDR3aa: CASSRRQAGHYSNQPQHF; CDR3nt: TGTGCCAGCAGCCGTCGACAGGCCGGGCATTATAGCAATCAGCCCCAGCATTTT
d_gene: NA; j_gene: TRBJ2-2; abundance: NA; len: 16; v_gene: TRBV7-3; CDR3aa: CASSPHGVDDTGELFF; CDR3nt: TGTGCCAGCAGCCCCCACGGCGTCGATGACACCGGGGAGCTGTTTTTT
d_gene: TRBD1; j_gene: TRBJ2-1; abundance: NA; len: 15; v_gene: TRBV7-3; CDR3aa: CASSLGGQGPNEQFF; CDR3nt: TGTGCCAGCAGCTTAGGGGGACAGGGCCCCAATGAGCAGTTCTTC
d_gene: NA; j_gene: TRBJ2-5; abundance: few; len: 13; v_gene: TRBV27; CDR3aa: CASRPGSRETQYF; CDR3nt: TGTGCCAGCAGGCCAGGGTCCAGGGAGACCCAGTACTTC
d_gene: TRBD1; j_gene: TRBJ1-2; abundance: NA; len: 14; v_gene: TRBV2; CDR3aa: CASSYGQVVEGYTF; CDR3nt: TGTGCCAGCAGTTACGGACAGGTCGTTGAAGGCTACACCTTC
d_gene: NA; j_gene: TRBJ2-2; abundance: NA; len: 15; v_gene: TRBV9; CDR3aa: CASSVDPSYTGELFF; CDR3nt: TGTGCCAGCAGCGTAGATCCTAGCTACACCGGGGAGCTGTTTTTT
d_gene: TRBD2; j_gene: TRBJ2-7; abundance: NA; len: 15; v_gene: TRBV5-4; CDR3aa: CASSDRLAGAYEQYF; CDR3nt: TGTGCCAGCAGCGATCGACTAGCGGGAGCCTACGAGCAGTACTTC
d_gene: NA; j_gene: TRBJ1-4; abundance: few; len: 14; v_gene: TRBV7-9; CDR3aa: CASSLVRAREKLFF; CDR3nt: TGTGCCAGCAGCTTAGTCAGGGCGAGGGAAAAACTGTTTTTT
d_gene: NA; j_gene: TRBJ2-7; abundance: NA; len: 11; v_gene: TRBV2; CDR3aa: CASSEEGGEYF; CDR3nt: TGTGCCAGCAGTGAAGAGGGGGGCGAGTACTTC
d_gene: TRBD1; j_gene: TRBJ2-2; abundance: NA; len: 15; v_gene: TRBV28; CDR3aa: CASTPGTANTGELFF; CDR3nt: TGTGCCAGCACCCCTGGGACAGCAAACACCGGGGAGCTGTTTTTT
d_gene: TRBD1; j_gene: TRBJ2-7; abundance: NA; len: 14; v_gene: TRBV7-2; CDR3aa: CASSRWTGAYEQYF; CDR3nt: TGTGCCAGCAGCCGTTGGACAGGTGCCTACGAGCAGTACTTC
d_gene: TRBD1; j_gene: TRBJ2-7; abundance: NA; len: 13; v_gene: TRBV7-8; CDR3aa: CASSSQGAYEQYF; CDR3nt: TGTGCCAGCAGCTCCCAGGGGGCGTACGAGCAGTACTTC
d_gene: NA; j_gene: TRBJ1-4; abundance: NA; len: 15; v_gene: TRBV6-1; CDR3aa: CASSESYQINEKLFF; CDR3nt: TGTGCCAGCAGTGAAAGTTATCAGATTAATGAAAAACTGTTTTTT
d_gene: NA; j_gene: TRBJ1-3; abundance: NA; len: 12; v_gene: TRBV30; CDR3aa: CAWGPSGNTIYF; CDR3nt: TGTGCCTGGGGGCCATCCGGAAACACCATATATTTT
d_gene: NA; j_gene: TRBJ1-2; abundance: medium-sized; len: 12; v_gene: TRBV11-2; CDR3aa: CASSASRIGYTF; CDR3nt: TGTGCCAGCAGCGCCTCGCGGATCGGCTACACCTTC
d_gene: NA; j_gene: TRBJ2-7; abundance: few; len: 13; v_gene: TRBV18; CDR3aa: CASSRPDSYEQYF; CDR3nt: TGTGCCAGCTCACGACCGGACAGCTACGAGCAGTACTTC
d_gene: NA; j_gene: TRBJ2-7; abundance: NA; len: 15; v_gene: TRBV14; CDR3aa: CASSQTLDSRNGQYF; CDR3nt: TGTGCCAGCAGCCAGACCTTAGACAGCCGCAATGGGCAGTACTTC